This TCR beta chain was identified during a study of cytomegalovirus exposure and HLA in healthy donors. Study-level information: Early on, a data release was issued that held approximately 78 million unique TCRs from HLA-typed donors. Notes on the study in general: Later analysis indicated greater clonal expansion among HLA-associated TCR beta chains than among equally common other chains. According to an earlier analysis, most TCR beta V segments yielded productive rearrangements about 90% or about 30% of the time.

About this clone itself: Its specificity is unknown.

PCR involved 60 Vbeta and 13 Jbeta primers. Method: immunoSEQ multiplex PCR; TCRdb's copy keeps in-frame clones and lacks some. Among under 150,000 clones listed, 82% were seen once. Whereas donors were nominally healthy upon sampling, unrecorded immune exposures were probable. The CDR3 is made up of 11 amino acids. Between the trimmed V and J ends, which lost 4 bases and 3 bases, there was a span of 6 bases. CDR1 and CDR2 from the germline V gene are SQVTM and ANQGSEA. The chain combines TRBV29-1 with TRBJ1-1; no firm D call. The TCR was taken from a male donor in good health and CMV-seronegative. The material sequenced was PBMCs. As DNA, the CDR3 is TGCAGCGTTGTTCCCGACACTGAAGCTTTCTTT. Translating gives CSVVPDTEAFF.